This TCR beta chain derives from a study of identical twins. As regards this clonotype: What it binds is not known.

TCRdb reanalysed the 5' RACE reads using MiXCR and keeps one entry per CDR3 protein. Of 600,000 to 800,000 distinct CDR3 sequences in the sample, around 20% were seen once. This CDR3 has 15 amino acids. Trimming left V 0 bases short and J 3 bases short, with 9 bases between. CDR1 MNHEY and CDR2 SVGAGI come from the germline V gene. Overall study findings and caveats: In monozygotic twins, models underestimated the sharing of out-of-frame TCR alpha.

These data were also filed under a second study, of T cells expressing NK-cell markers. That paper adds: Eight donors were sequenced, of whom seven were HCMV-seropositive, while the remaining one was HCMV-seronegative. Sorting was limited to alpha-beta TCR-expressing T cells with an anti-gamma-delta TCR antibody in several experiments. A range of 1.0-7.0% of CD8+ T cells consisted of dominant NKG2C+ clonotypes in 5 or 6 donors.

This receptor was taken from a woman aged 18 to 35 in good health. Sequencing used PBMCs. V is TRBV6-5 and J is TRBJ2-1; D not certain. The CDR3, as DNA: TGTGCCAGCAGTTACTCGCAGTCAGACTACAATGAGCAGTTCTTC. Translating it yields CASSYSQSDYNEQFF.